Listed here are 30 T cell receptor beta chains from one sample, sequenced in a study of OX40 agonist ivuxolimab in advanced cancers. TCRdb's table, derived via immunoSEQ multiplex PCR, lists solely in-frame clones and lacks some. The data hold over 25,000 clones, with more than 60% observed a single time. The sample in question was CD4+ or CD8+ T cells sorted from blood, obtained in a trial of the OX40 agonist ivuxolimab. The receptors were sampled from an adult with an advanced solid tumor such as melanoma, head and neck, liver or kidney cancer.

Written as DNA, the CDR3 is TGTGCCAGCAGAACCCTCCAGGGTTCTGGAAACACCATATATTTT. Its translation: CASRTLQGSGNTIYF. The chain joins TRBV28 to TRBJ1-3; D possibly corresponds to TRBD1 (5 bases). Germline CDR1 MDHEN, CDR2 SYDVKM. Between the trimmed V and J ends, which lost 6 bases and 1 base, there was a span of 13 bases. There are 15 residues in the CDR3.

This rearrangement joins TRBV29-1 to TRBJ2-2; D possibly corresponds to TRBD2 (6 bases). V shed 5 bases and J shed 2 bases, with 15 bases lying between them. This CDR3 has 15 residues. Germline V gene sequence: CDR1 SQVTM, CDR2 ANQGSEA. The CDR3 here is CSVTGTQANTGELFF. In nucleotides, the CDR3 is TGCAGCGTTACCGGGACTCAGGCCAACACCGGGGAGCTGTTTTTT.

The DNA for the CDR3 is TGTGCCAGCAGCACGATGGGGTTCTACGAGCAGTACTTC. This encodes CASSTMGFYEQYF. The chain recombines TRBV5-6 with TRBJ2-7; D unresolved. The CDR3 is made up of 13 amino acids. Germline V gene sequence: CDR1 SGHDT, CDR2 YYEEEE. V was cut by 4 bases and J by 3 bases, with 11 bases left in between. The full variable domain, with the rest looked up from reference TRBV5-6 and TRBJ2-7, is DAGVTQSPTHLIKTRGQQVTLRCSPKSGHDTVSWYQQALGQGPQFIFQYYEEEERQRGNFPDRFSGHQFPNYSSELNVNALLLGDSALYLCASSTMGFYEQYFGPGTRLTVT.

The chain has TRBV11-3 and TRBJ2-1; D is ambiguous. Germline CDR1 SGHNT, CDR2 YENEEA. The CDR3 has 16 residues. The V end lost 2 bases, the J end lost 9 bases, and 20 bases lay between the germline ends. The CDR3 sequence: CASSLYPFPGMGEQFF. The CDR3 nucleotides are TGTGCCAGCAGCTTATATCCGTTCCCAGGTATGGGTGAGCAGTTCTTC.

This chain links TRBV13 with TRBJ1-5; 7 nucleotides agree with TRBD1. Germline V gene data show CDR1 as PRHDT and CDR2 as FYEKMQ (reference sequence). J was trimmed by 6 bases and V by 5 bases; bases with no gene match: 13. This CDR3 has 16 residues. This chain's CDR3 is CASSQGQVEYGQPQHF. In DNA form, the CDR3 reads TGTGCCAGCAGCCAAGGACAGGTTGAATACGGTCAGCCCCAGCATTTT. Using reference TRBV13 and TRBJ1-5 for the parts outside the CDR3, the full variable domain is AAGVIQSPRHLIKEKRETATLKCYPIPRHDTVYWYQQGPGQDPQFLISFYEKMQSDKGSIPDRFSAQQFSDYHSELNMSSLELGDSALYFCASSQGQVEYGQPQHFGDGTRLSIL.

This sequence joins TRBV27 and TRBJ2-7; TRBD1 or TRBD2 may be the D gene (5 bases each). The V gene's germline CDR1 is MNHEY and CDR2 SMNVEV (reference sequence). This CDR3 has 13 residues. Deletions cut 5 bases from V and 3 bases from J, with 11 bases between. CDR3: CASSPGTSYEQYF. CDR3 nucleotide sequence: TGTGCCAGCAGTCCTGGGACCAGCTACGAGCAGTACTTC.

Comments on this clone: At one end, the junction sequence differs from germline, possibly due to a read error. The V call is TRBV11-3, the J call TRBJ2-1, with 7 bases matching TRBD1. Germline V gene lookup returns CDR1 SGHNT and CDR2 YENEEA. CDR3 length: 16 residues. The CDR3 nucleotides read TGTGCCAGCAGCACACCCCGGGACAGCTCCCACAATGAGCAGTTCTTC. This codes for CASSTPRDSSHNEQFF.

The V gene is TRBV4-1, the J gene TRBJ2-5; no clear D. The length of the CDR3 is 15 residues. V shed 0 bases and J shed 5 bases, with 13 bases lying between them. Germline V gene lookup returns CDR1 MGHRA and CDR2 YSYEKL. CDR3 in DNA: TGCGCCAGCAGCCAAGATCCCGGGCCTGGGGAGACCCAGTACTTC. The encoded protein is CASSQDPGPGETQYF.

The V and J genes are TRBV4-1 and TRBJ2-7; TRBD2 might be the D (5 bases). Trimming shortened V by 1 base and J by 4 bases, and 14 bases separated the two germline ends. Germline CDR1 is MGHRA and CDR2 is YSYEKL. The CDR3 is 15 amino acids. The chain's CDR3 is CASSQVHRSGYEQYF. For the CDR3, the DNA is TGCGCCAGCAGCCAAGTCCACCGGTCGGGGTACGAGCAGTACTTC.

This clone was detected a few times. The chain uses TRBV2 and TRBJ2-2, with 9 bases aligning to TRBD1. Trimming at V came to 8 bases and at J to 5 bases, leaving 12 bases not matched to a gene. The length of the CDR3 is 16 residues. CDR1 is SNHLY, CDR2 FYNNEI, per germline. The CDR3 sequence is CASLPDRTGVTGELFF. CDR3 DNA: TGTGCCAGCTTGCCGGACCGGACAGGGGTAACCGGGGAGCTGTTTTTT.

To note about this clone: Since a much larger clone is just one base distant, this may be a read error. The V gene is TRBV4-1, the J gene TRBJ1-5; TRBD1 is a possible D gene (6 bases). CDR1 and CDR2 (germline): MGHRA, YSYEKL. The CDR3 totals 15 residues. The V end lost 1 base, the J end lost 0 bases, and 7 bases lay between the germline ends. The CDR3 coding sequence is TGCGCCAGCAGCCAAGTAGGGGGTAGCAATCAGCCCCAGCATTTT. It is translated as CASSQVGGSNQPQHF.

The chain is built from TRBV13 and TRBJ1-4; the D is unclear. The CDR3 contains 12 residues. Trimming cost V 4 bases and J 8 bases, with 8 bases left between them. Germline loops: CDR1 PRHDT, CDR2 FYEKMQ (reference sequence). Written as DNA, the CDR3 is TGTGCCAGCAGCTCGTCGGTCGAAAAACTGTTTTTT. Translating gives CASSSSVEKLFF. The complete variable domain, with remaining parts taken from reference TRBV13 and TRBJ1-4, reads AAGVIQSPRHLIKEKRETATLKCYPIPRHDTVYWYQQGPGQDPQFLISFYEKMQSDKGSIPDRFSAQQFSDYHSELNMSSLELGDSALYFCASSSSVEKLFFGSGTQLSVL.

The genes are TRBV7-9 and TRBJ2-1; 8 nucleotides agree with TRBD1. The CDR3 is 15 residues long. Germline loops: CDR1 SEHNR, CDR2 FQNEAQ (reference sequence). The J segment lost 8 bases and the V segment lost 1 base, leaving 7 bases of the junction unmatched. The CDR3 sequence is CASSLVKDRVDEQFF. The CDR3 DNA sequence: TGTGCCAGCAGCTTAGTTAAGGACAGGGTCGATGAGCAGTTCTTC.

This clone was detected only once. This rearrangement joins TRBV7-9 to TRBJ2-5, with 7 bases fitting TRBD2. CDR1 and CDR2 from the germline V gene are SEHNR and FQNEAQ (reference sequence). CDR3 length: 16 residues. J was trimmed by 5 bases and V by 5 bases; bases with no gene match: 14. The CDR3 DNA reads TGTGCCAGCAGCCCCTTGGGCGGGGGACGTCCGGAGACCCAGTACTTC. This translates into CASSPLGGGRPETQYF. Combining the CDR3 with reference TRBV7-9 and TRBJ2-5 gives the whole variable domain DTGVSQNPRHKITKRGQNVTFRCDPISEHNRLYWYRQTLGQGPEFLTYFQNEAQLEKSRLLSDRFSAERPKGSFSTLEIQRTEQGDSAMYLCASSPLGGGRPETQYFGPGTRLLVL.

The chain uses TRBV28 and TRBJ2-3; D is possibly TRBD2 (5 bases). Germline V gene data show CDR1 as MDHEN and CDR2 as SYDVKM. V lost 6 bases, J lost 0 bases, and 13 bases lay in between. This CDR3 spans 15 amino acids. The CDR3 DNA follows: TGTGCCAGCAGCCCGGACTTGCCTAGCACAGATACGCAGTATTTT. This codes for CASSPDLPSTDTQYF.

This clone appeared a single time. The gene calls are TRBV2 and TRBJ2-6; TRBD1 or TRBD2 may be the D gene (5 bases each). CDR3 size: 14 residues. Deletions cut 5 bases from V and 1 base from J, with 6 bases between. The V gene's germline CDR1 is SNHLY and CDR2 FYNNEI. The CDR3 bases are TGTGCCAGCAGTTGGGGGTCTGGGGCCAACGTCCTGACTTTC. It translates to CASSWGSGANVLTF.

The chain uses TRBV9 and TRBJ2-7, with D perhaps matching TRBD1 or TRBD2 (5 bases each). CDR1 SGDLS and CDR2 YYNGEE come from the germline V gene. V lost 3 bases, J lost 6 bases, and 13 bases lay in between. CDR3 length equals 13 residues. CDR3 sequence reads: CASSGWDRSEQYF. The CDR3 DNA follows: TGTGCCAGCAGCGGGTGGGACCGCAGCGAGCAGTACTTC. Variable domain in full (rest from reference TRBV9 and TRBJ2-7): DSGVTQTPKHLITATGQRVTLRCSPRSGDLSVYWYQQSLDQGLQFLIQYYNGEERAKGNILERFSAQQFPDLHSELNLSSLELGDSALYFCASSGWDRSEQYFGPGTRLTVT.

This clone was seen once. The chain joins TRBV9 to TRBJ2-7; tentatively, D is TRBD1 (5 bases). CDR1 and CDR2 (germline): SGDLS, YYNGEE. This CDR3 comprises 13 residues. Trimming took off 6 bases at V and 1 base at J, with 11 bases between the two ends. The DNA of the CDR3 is TGTGCCAGCATTTGGGGCGGATCCTACGAGCAGTACTTC. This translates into CASIWGGSYEQYF.

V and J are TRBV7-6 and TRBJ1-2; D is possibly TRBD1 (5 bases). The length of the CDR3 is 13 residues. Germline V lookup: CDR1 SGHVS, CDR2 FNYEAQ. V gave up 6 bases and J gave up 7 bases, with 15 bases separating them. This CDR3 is CASSRGGSIGYTF. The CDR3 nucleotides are TGTGCCAGCAGTAGGGGCGGTTCTATTGGCTACACCTTC.

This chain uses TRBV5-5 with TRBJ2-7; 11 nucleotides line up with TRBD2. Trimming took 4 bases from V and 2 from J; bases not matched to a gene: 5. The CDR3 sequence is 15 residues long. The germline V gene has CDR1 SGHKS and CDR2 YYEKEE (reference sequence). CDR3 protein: CASSGSGGAPYEQYF. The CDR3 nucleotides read TGTGCCAGCAGCGGTAGCGGGGGGGCCCCCTACGAGCAGTACTTC. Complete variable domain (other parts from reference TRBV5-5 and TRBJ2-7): DAGVTQSPTHLIKTRGQQVTLRCSPISGHKSVSWYQQVLGQGPQFIFQYYEKEERGRGNFPDRFSARQFPNYSSELNVNALLLGDSALYLCASSGSGGAPYEQYFGPGTRLTVT.

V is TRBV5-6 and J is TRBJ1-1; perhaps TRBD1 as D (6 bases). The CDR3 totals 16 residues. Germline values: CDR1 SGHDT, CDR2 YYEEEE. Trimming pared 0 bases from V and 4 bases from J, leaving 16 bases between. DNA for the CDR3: TGTGCCAGCAGCTTGGCTAGGGACATGTCTGGCACTGAAGCTTTCTTT. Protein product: CASSLARDMSGTEAFF.

The CDR3 protein is CASISAGGTETQYF. Here the CDR3 DNA reads TGTGCCAGCATAAGTGCGGGAGGCACGGAGACCCAGTACTTC. The V call is TRBV6-5, the J call TRBJ2-5, with 8 bases matching TRBD2. Germline V lookup: CDR1 MNHEY, CDR2 SVGAGI. CDR3 length equals 14 residues. The V segment lost 7 bases and the J segment 5 bases; nucleotides outside the gene matches: 9.

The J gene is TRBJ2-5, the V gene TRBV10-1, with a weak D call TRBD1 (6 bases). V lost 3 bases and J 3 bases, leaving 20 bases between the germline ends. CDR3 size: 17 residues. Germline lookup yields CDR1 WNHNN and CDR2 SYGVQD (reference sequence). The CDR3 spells CASSDLRTEPTKETQYF. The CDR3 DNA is TGCGCCAGCAGTGACCTCAGGACAGAGCCCACTAAAGAGACCCAGTACTTC.

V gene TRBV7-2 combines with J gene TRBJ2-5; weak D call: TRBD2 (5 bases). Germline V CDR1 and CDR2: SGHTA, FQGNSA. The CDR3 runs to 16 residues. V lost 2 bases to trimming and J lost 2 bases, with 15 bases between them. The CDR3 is CASSLTVWEIQETQYF. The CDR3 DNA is TGTGCCAGCAGCTTAACGGTTTGGGAGATTCAAGAGACCCAGTACTTC.

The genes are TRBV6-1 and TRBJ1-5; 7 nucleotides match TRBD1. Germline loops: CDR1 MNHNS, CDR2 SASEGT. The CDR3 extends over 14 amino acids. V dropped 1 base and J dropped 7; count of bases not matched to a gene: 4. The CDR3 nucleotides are TGTGCCAGCAGTGAAGACAGGGGTAGACAGCCCCAGCATTTT. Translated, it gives CASSEDRGRQPQHF.

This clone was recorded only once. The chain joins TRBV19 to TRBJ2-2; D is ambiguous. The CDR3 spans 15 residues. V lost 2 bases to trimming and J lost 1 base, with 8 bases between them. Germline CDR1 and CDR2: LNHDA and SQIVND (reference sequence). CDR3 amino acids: CASSIYRGNTGELFF. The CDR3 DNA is TGTGCCAGTAGTATATATAGAGGGAACACCGGGGAGCTGTTTTTT.

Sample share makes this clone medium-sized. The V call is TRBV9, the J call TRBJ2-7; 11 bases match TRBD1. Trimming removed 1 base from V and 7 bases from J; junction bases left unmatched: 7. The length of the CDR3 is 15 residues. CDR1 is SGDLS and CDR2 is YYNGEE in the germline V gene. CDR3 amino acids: CASSVSGTGGLEQYF. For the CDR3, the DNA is TGTGCCAGCAGCGTAAGTGGGACAGGGGGTTTGGAGCAGTACTTC. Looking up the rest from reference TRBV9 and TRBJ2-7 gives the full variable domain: DSGVTQTPKHLITATGQRVTLRCSPRSGDLSVYWYQQSLDQGLQFLIQYYNGEERAKGNILERFSAQQFPDLHSELNLSSLELGDSALYFCASSVSGTGGLEQYFGPGTRLTVT.

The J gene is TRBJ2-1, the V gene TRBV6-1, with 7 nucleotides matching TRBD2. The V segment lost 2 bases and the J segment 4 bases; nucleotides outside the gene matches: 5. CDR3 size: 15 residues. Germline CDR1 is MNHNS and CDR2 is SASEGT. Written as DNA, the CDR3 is TGTGCCAGCAGTGAATACCCGGGGGGATACAATGAGCAGTTCTTC. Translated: CASSEYPGGYNEQFF.

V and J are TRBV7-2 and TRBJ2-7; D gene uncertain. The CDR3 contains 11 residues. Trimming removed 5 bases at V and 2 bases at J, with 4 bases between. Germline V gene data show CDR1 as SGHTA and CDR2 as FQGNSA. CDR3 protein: CASSATYEQYF. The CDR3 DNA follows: TGTGCCAGCAGCGCGACCTACGAGCAGTACTTC.

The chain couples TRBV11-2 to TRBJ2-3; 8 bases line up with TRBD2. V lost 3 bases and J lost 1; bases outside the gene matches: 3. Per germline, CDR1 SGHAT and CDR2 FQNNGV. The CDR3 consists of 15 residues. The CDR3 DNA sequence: TGTGCCAGCAGCTTGTTGCGGGGGGGCACAGATACGCAGTATTTT. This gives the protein CASSLLRGGTDTQYF.